Listed here are 15 T cell receptor beta chains from one sample, sequenced in a study of T-cell memory formation after mild COVID-19. TCRdb ran MiXCR on the 5' RACE reads and lists one entry per CDR3 protein. This table holds about 250,000 distinct CDR3 sequences, roughly 17% found once. The sequenced sample was PBMCs or a T cell subset sorted from them (not recorded which). The receptors were gathered from a man between 18 and 35 years old who had mild COVID-19 (a few samples of this study predate the infection). Cell type and time point are not known.

This clonotype was seen only a few times. The rearrangement links TRBV15 to TRBJ1-5, with a weak D call TRBD1 (5 bases). From germline, CDR1 is LNHNV and CDR2 YYDKDF (reference sequence). Deletions cut 1 base from V and 6 bases from J, with 13 bases between. The CDR3 sequence is 15 residues long. The CDR3 protein is CATSRVWDLIQPQHF. DNA of the CDR3: TGTGCCACCAGCAGAGTTTGGGACCTGATTCAGCCCCAGCATTTT.

This clonotype was seen only a few times. The rearrangement uses TRBV11-2 and TRBJ2-1, with 8 bases matching TRBD2. This CDR3 contains 18 residues. Unmatched junction bases numbered 8, after V lost 1 base and J lost 0 bases. Germline V gives CDR1 SGHAT, CDR2 FQNNGV. CDR3 residues: CASSLVGGGHRSYNEQFF. In DNA form, the CDR3 reads TGTGCCAGCAGCTTAGTTGGCGGGGGGCACCGCTCCTACAATGAGCAGTTCTTC.

V usage is TRBV18 and J usage is TRBJ2-2, with TRBD2 as a possible D gene (6 bases). The V gene's germline CDR1 is KGHSH and CDR2 LQKENI. V was clipped by 0 bases and J by 0 bases, with 14 bases between them. This CDR3 region has 18 residues. The CDR3: CASSPPRIAAPNTGELFF. The DNA of the CDR3 is TGTGCCAGCTCACCACCGCGGATAGCGGCTCCGAACACCGGGGAGCTGTTTTTT.

The table lists this clonotype with many counts. The rearrangement joins TRBV5-1 to TRBJ1-2, with a tentative D call TRBD1 (5 bases). This CDR3 comprises 14 residues. V was pared by 0 bases and J by 3 bases, with 9 bases between. Germline lookup yields CDR1 SGHRS and CDR2 YFSETQ. CDR3 DNA: TGCGCCAGCAGCTTGGCAGGGTTCGACTATGGCTACACCTTC. It translates to CASSLAGFDYGYTF.

This clonotype came up a few times. The chain is built from TRBV15 and TRBJ1-5; D is uncertain. This CDR3 contains 14 residues. V lost 0 bases to trimming and J lost 6 bases, with 9 bases between them. Germline V CDR1 and CDR2: LNHNV, YYDKDF (reference sequence). The CDR3 nucleotides are TGTGCCACCAGCAGAGATCGGGGAGCTCAGCCCCAGCATTTT. This codes for CATSRDRGAQPQHF.

This clonotype has just a few counts. The chain couples TRBV20-1 to TRBJ2-2; D may be TRBD1 (5 bases). Germline assignment: CDR1 DFQATT and CDR2 SNEGSKA (reference sequence). The CDR3 is 14 residues long. The V and J ends lost 4 bases and 0 bases respectively, with 9 bases between them. In DNA form, the CDR3 reads TGCAGTGCTATCAAACAGGCGAACACCGGGGAGCTGTTTTTT. It specifies CSAIKQANTGELFF.

The J gene is TRBJ1-1, the V gene TRBV6-2 or TRBV6-3, with D maybe TRBD1 (5 bases). The V and J ends lost 0 bases and 1 base respectively, with 12 bases between them. The CDR3 runs 16 residues. Germline V lookup: CDR1 MNHEY, CDR2 SVGEGT. The CDR3 loop is CASSYSTGTGNTEAFF. The CDR3 nucleotides read TGTGCCAGCAGTTACTCGACCGGGACGGGGAACACTGAAGCTTTCTTT.

The rearrangement links TRBV10-3 to TRBJ2-2, with a weak D call TRBD1 (6 bases). Trimming left V 8 bases short and J 7 bases short, with 20 bases between. Germline-derived CDR1 and CDR2 are ENHRY and SYGVKD. The CDR3 is 15 amino acids. The CDR3 DNA reads TGTGCCATCGGCAACGAGAACAGGGTTGGCGGGGAGCTGTTTTTT. Its translation: CAIGNENRVGGELFF.

The chain is built from TRBV3-1 and TRBJ2-3; D unclear. The CDR3 loop spans 16 amino acids. The germline V and J ends were trimmed by 4 bases and 4 bases, with 18 bases remaining between them. CDR1 LGHDT and CDR2 YNNKEL come from the germline V gene (reference sequence). The CDR3: CASSLGLPSAADTQYF. CDR3 DNA sequence: TGTGCCAGCAGCCTCGGGCTGCCCTCTGCCGCAGATACGCAGTATTTT.

The count of this clonotype is one. A much larger clone differs by one base, so this may be a read error. The V and J genes are TRBV7-6 and TRBJ2-3, with 8 bases identical to TRBD2. The CDR3 length is 15 residues. From germline, CDR1 is SGHVS and CDR2 FNYEAQ. The CDR3 DNA reads as TGTGCCAGCAGTTCCCGGGGGGGGCACGGAGATACGAAGTATTTT. This encodes CASSSRGGHGDTKYF. Complete variable domain (other parts from reference TRBV7-6 and TRBJ2-3): GAGVSQSPRYKVTKRGQDVALRCDPISGHVSLYWYRQALGQGPEFLTYFNYEAQQDKSGLPNDRFSAERPEGSISTLTIQRTEQRDSAMYRCASSSRGGHGDTKYFGPGTRLTVL.

This chain uses TRBV5-6 with TRBJ2-3; 12 nucleotides agree with TRBD2. V lost 0 bases to trimming and J lost 2 bases; unmatched junction nucleotides: 7. The CDR3 sequence is 18 residues long. Germline V gene sequence: CDR1 SGHDT, CDR2 YYEEEE. This CDR3 reads CASSLARLAGEDTDTQYF. The DNA for the CDR3 is TGTGCCAGCAGCTTGGCCCGACTAGCGGGGGAGGACACAGATACGCAGTATTTT.

This clonotype was counted between two and nine times. J is TRBJ1-6 and V is TRBV25-1; D is possibly TRBD1 (6 bases). The CDR3 runs 15 residues. Germline CDR1 MGHDK, CDR2 SYGVNS. V lost 1 base to trimming and J lost 14 bases, with 18 bases between them. The CDR3, as DNA: TGTGCCAGCAGTGAATTAGGGACAAGGAGTTGGACCCTCCACTTT. As protein: CASSELGTRSWTLHF.

This clonotype was found a few times. The rearrangement uses TRBV12-3 or TRBV12-4 and TRBJ1-6; D is unresolved. V was cut by 6 bases and J by 14 bases, with 26 bases left in between. CDR3 length: 16 residues. The CDR3 DNA is TGTGCCAGCAGCCCCAGGATTAAAGGGCGACCGGTGGCCCTCCACTTT. It yields the protein CASSPRIKGRPVALHF.

Written as DNA, the CDR3 is TGTGCCAGCAGCTTAGGAGCTCAGGTGGGCGTTCATGGCTACACCTTC. Translation: CASSLGAQVGVHGYTF. This chain uses TRBV7-9 with TRBJ1-2, with unresolved D. Germline CDR1 is SEHNR and CDR2 is FQNEAQ (reference sequence). This CDR3 has 16 residues. V lost 1 base, J lost 6 bases, and 18 bases lay in between. The complete variable domain, with remaining parts taken from reference TRBV7-9 and TRBJ1-2, reads DTGVSQNPRHKITKRGQNVTFRCDPISEHNRLYWYRQTLGQGPEFLTYFQNEAQLEKSRLLSDRFSAERPKGSFSTLEIQRTEQGDSAMYLCASSLGAQVGVHGYTFGSGTRLTVV.

V usage is TRBV27 and J usage is TRBJ1-2; D ambiguous. Germline CDR1 and CDR2: MNHEY and SMNVEV (reference sequence). This CDR3 contains 12 residues. Trimming shortened V by 7 bases and J by 8 bases, and 14 bases separated the two germline ends. The CDR3 nucleotides read TGTGCCAGCACCACTATCGGTGAGGGCTACACCTTC. Protein sequence: CASTTIGEGYTF.